Listed below are T cell receptor beta chains from one sample, sequenced in a study of identical twins. TCRdb reanalysed the 5' RACE reads using MiXCR and keeps one entry per CDR3 protein. The sample carries approximately 600,000 distinct CDR3 sequences, more than 9% recorded once. The data also belong to a second study, concerning yellow fever vaccine responses in identical twins.

Sequencing was performed on PBMCs. These receptor sequences come from a woman aged 18-29 years in good health. The CDR3 runs from the conserved cysteine through the conserved F or W. The order of the fields is D gene, clone size, J gene, V gene, CDR3 protein, CDR3 DNA. The D gene is left open where the match is weak. A clone size is listed for some rows: how often the clone was seen (once, few, many), or a class if it is expanded.

d_call: -; clone_size: -; j_call: TRBJ2-7; v_call: TRBV29-1; cdr3_aa: CSVEDSSEHYEQYF; cdr3_nt: TGCAGCGTTGAAGATTCCAGCGAGCATTACGAGCAGTACTTC
d_call: -; clone_size: -; j_call: TRBJ2-1; v_call: TRBV9; cdr3_aa: CASSVYSPSVYNEQFF; cdr3_nt: TGTGCCAGCAGCGTATACTCTCCTAGCGTGTACAATGAGCAGTTCTTC
d_call: TRBD1; clone_size: few; j_call: TRBJ2-1; v_call: TRBV5-1; cdr3_aa: CASSGGTGDSYNEQFF; cdr3_nt: TGCGCCAGCAGCGGCGGGACAGGGGATTCCTACAATGAGCAGTTCTTC
d_call: TRBD1; clone_size: few; j_call: TRBJ1-5; v_call: TRBV7-2; cdr3_aa: CASSQGQGCQPQHF; cdr3_nt: TGTGCCAGCAGCCAAGGACAGGGATGCCAGCCCCAGCATTTT
d_call: -; clone_size: -; j_call: TRBJ2-2; v_call: TRBV2; cdr3_aa: CASSEAATDTGELFF; cdr3_nt: TGTGCCAGCAGTGAAGCCGCTACAGACACCGGGGAGCTGTTTTTT
d_call: -; clone_size: -; j_call: TRBJ1-4; v_call: TRBV5-5; cdr3_aa: CASKPGGSEKLFF; cdr3_nt: TGTGCCAGCAAGCCGGGAGGGAGTGAAAAACTGTTTTTT
d_call: -; clone_size: few; j_call: TRBJ2-1; v_call: TRBV28; cdr3_aa: CASSWRDEQFF; cdr3_nt: TGTGCCAGCAGTTGGAGGGATGAGCAGTTCTTC
d_call: -; clone_size: many; j_call: TRBJ2-2; v_call: TRBV28; cdr3_aa: CASASGGSLSNGELFF; cdr3_nt: TGTGCCAGCGCCAGCGGTGGCAGCTTATCTAACGGGGAGCTGTTTTTT
d_call: -; clone_size: few; j_call: TRBJ2-7; v_call: TRBV7-8; cdr3_aa: CASSLSDGGHYEQYF; cdr3_nt: TGTGCCAGCAGCTTGTCAGATGGGGGCCACTACGAGCAGTACTTC
d_call: -; clone_size: many; j_call: TRBJ1-5; v_call: TRBV10-1; cdr3_aa: CASGEGDQPQHF; cdr3_nt: TGCGCCAGCGGGGAAGGGGACCAGCCCCAGCATTTT
d_call: TRBD1; clone_size: many; j_call: TRBJ1-6; v_call: TRBV27; cdr3_aa: CASRRQGRDSPLHF; cdr3_nt: TGTGCCAGCAGGAGACAGGGTAGGGATTCACCCCTCCACTTT
d_call: TRBD1; clone_size: -; j_call: TRBJ2-6; v_call: TRBV12-3/TRBV12-4; cdr3_aa: CAISSFPGQGGAGANVLTF; cdr3_nt: TGTGCCATCAGTTCTTTCCCGGGACAGGGAGGCGCTGGGGCCAACGTCCTGACTTTC
d_call: -; clone_size: -; j_call: TRBJ2-7; v_call: TRBV2; cdr3_aa: CASRPQGRGTYEQYF; cdr3_nt: TGTGCCAGCAGACCCCAGGGAAGAGGGACCTACGAGCAGTACTTC
d_call: TRBD2; clone_size: -; j_call: TRBJ2-5; v_call: TRBV7-9; cdr3_aa: CASSPPGGLETQYF; cdr3_nt: TGTGCCAGCAGCCCGCCCGGGGGGTTAGAGACCCAGTACTTC
d_call: TRBD1; clone_size: many; j_call: TRBJ2-2; v_call: TRBV6-4; cdr3_aa: CASRADRGVDTGELFF; cdr3_nt: TGTGCCAGCAGAGCGGACAGGGGAGTCGACACCGGGGAGCTGTTTTTT
d_call: TRBD1; clone_size: -; j_call: TRBJ2-5; v_call: TRBV18; cdr3_aa: CASSRMDRGQETQYF; cdr3_nt: TGTGCCAGCTCACGAATGGACAGGGGTCAAGAGACCCAGTACTTC
d_call: TRBD1; clone_size: -; j_call: TRBJ1-2; v_call: TRBV3-1; cdr3_aa: CASSRLGQGFYGYTF; cdr3_nt: TGTGCCAGCAGCCGTCTAGGACAGGGGTTCTATGGCTACACCTTC
d_call: -; clone_size: -; j_call: TRBJ2-5; v_call: TRBV11-2; cdr3_aa: CASSLGSDSPQETQYF; cdr3_nt: TGTGCCAGCAGCTTAGGTTCCGACAGCCCCCAAGAGACCCAGTACTTC
d_call: TRBD1; clone_size: -; j_call: TRBJ2-1; v_call: TRBV3-1; cdr3_aa: CASSLKGASRYNEQFF; cdr3_nt: TGTGCCAGCAGCCTCAAGGGGGCTAGCAGATACAATGAGCAGTTCTTC
d_call: -; clone_size: -; j_call: TRBJ2-1; v_call: TRBV19; cdr3_aa: CATRDSYNEQFF; cdr3_nt: TGTGCCACCCGGGACTCATACAATGAGCAGTTCTTC
d_call: TRBD2; clone_size: -; j_call: TRBJ2-7; v_call: TRBV3-1; cdr3_aa: CASSQRGLAYEQYF; cdr3_nt: TGTGCCAGCAGCCAGAGAGGACTAGCCTACGAGCAGTACTTC
d_call: -; clone_size: -; j_call: TRBJ2-7; v_call: TRBV18; cdr3_aa: CASSPARRNPSYEQYF; cdr3_nt: TGTGCCAGCTCACCAGCTCGGCGGAACCCCTCCTACGAGCAGTACTTC
d_call: -; clone_size: many; j_call: TRBJ2-1; v_call: TRBV20-1; cdr3_aa: CSARIPGVYEQFF; cdr3_nt: TGCAGTGCTAGAATCCCAGGGGTCTATGAGCAGTTCTTC
d_call: TRBD2; clone_size: -; j_call: TRBJ2-7; v_call: TRBV7-2; cdr3_aa: CASSFIERGEQYF; cdr3_nt: TGTGCCAGCAGCTTTATAGAGCGGGGCGAGCAGTACTTC
d_call: TRBD2; clone_size: few; j_call: TRBJ2-4; v_call: TRBV11-2; cdr3_aa: CASSLDWASGGAGNIQYF; cdr3_nt: TGTGCCAGCAGCTTAGATTGGGCTAGCGGGGGGGCGGGGAACATTCAGTACTTC
d_call: -; clone_size: -; j_call: TRBJ2-1; v_call: TRBV4-1; cdr3_aa: CASSQESRHDEQFF; cdr3_nt: TGCGCCAGCAGCCAAGAAAGTCGTCACGATGAGCAGTTCTTC
d_call: -; clone_size: many; j_call: TRBJ2-3; v_call: TRBV5-1; cdr3_aa: CASGPGLTTDTQYF; cdr3_nt: TGCGCCAGCGGACCCGGACTGACAACAGATACGCAGTATTTT
d_call: -; clone_size: many; j_call: TRBJ2-1; v_call: TRBV5-5; cdr3_aa: CASSLWGLAIDEQFF; cdr3_nt: TGTGCCAGCAGCTTGTGGGGCCTAGCTATCGATGAGCAGTTCTTC
d_call: -; clone_size: few; j_call: TRBJ1-1; v_call: TRBV5-1; cdr3_aa: CASSYDRINTEAFF; cdr3_nt: TGCGCCAGCAGCTATGACAGGATCAACACTGAAGCTTTCTTT
d_call: -; clone_size: few; j_call: TRBJ2-7; v_call: TRBV7-2; cdr3_aa: CASSSLAGATYEQYF; cdr3_nt: TGTGCCAGCAGCTCCCTTGCAGGGGCAACCTACGAGCAGTACTTC
d_call: -; clone_size: -; j_call: TRBJ2-7; v_call: TRBV10-3; cdr3_aa: CAISESQTPTGDLGF; cdr3_nt: TGTGCCATCAGTGAGTCCCAAACCCCAACAGGGGACTTGGGCTTC
d_call: -; clone_size: many; j_call: TRBJ2-7; v_call: TRBV4-1; cdr3_aa: CASSQGDRPYEQYF; cdr3_nt: TGCGCCAGCAGCCAAGGTGACAGGCCCTACGAGCAGTACTTC
d_call: -; clone_size: many; j_call: TRBJ2-1; v_call: TRBV29-1; cdr3_aa: CSVEGQGGGNEQFF; cdr3_nt: TGCAGCGTTGAAGGCCAGGGAGGGGGAAATGAGCAGTTCTTC
d_call: TRBD1; clone_size: many; j_call: TRBJ1-1; v_call: TRBV20-1; cdr3_aa: CSARTGKGVAEAFF; cdr3_nt: TGCAGTGCTAGGACAGGGAAAGGGGTGGCTGAAGCTTTCTTT
d_call: TRBD1; clone_size: -; j_call: TRBJ1-6; v_call: TRBV7-9; cdr3_aa: CASIDPGQALITPLHF; cdr3_nt: TGTGCCAGCATCGACCCGGGACAGGCATTAATCACACCCCTCCACTTT
d_call: TRBD1; clone_size: many; j_call: TRBJ2-5; v_call: TRBV24-1; cdr3_aa: CATSDRSSGGETQYF; cdr3_nt: TGTGCCACCAGTGACCGATCCTCAGGGGGTGAGACCCAGTACTTC
d_call: TRBD2; clone_size: many; j_call: TRBJ2-2; v_call: TRBV5-1; cdr3_aa: CASSLTSGSTGELFF; cdr3_nt: TGCGCCAGCAGCTTGACTAGCGGGAGCACCGGGGAGCTGTTTTTT
d_call: TRBD2; clone_size: -; j_call: TRBJ2-7; v_call: TRBV7-3; cdr3_aa: CASSLIRSGTYEQYF; cdr3_nt: TGTGCCAGCAGCTTAATTCGGAGCGGGACCTACGAGCAGTACTTC
d_call: -; clone_size: many; j_call: TRBJ2-1; v_call: TRBV7-2; cdr3_aa: CASSLGSVSSYNEQFF; cdr3_nt: TGTGCCAGCAGCTTAGGTAGCGTGAGCTCCTACAATGAGCAGTTCTTC
d_call: TRBD1; clone_size: many; j_call: TRBJ2-2; v_call: TRBV12-5; cdr3_aa: CASGLVQGGTGSTGELFF; cdr3_nt: TGTGCTAGTGGTTTGGTACAAGGAGGGACAGGGTCCACCGGGGAGCTGTTTTTT
d_call: TRBD1; clone_size: -; j_call: TRBJ2-7; v_call: TRBV7-9; cdr3_aa: CASSLGWGQDSSYEQYF; cdr3_nt: TGTGCCAGCAGCTTAGGGTGGGGACAGGACAGCTCCTACGAGCAGTACTTC
d_call: TRBD2; clone_size: -; j_call: TRBJ2-1; v_call: TRBV28; cdr3_aa: CASSTLAGPHNEQFF; cdr3_nt: TGTGCCAGCAGTACCCTAGCGGGCCCCCACAATGAGCAGTTCTTC
d_call: -; clone_size: -; j_call: TRBJ2-7; v_call: TRBV29-1; cdr3_aa: CSVVGSTFYEQYF; cdr3_nt: TGCAGCGTTGTGGGCAGTACTTTCTACGAGCAGTACTTC
d_call: TRBD2; clone_size: many; j_call: TRBJ2-7; v_call: TRBV6-2/TRBV6-3; cdr3_aa: CASSYSGGRSYEQYF; cdr3_nt: TGTGCCAGCAGTTACTCCGGCGGGAGGTCCTACGAGCAGTACTTC
d_call: -; clone_size: few; j_call: TRBJ2-7; v_call: TRBV28; cdr3_aa: CASSLLDGAYEQYF; cdr3_nt: TGTGCCAGCAGTTTGCTGGACGGGGCCTACGAGCAGTACTTC
d_call: -; clone_size: many; j_call: TRBJ1-1; v_call: TRBV4-1; cdr3_aa: CASSHPGAGEAFF; cdr3_nt: TGCGCCAGCAGCCATCCAGGGGCTGGGGAAGCTTTCTTT
d_call: -; clone_size: -; j_call: TRBJ2-7; v_call: TRBV20-1; cdr3_aa: CSGGSALYEQYF; cdr3_nt: TGCAGTGGGGGGAGCGCTCTATACGAGCAGTACTTC
d_call: TRBD1; clone_size: many; j_call: TRBJ1-5; v_call: TRBV12-3/TRBV12-4; cdr3_aa: CASSFRDRAQPQHF; cdr3_nt: TGTGCCAGCAGTTTTCGGGACAGGGCGCAGCCCCAGCATTTT
d_call: TRBD2; clone_size: few; j_call: TRBJ2-1; v_call: TRBV28; cdr3_aa: CASSLGLTISYNEQFF; cdr3_nt: TGTGCCAGCAGTTTGGGACTAACAATCTCCTACAATGAGCAGTTCTTC
d_call: TRBD2; clone_size: -; j_call: TRBJ2-7; v_call: TRBV18; cdr3_aa: CASSASGTSYEQYF; cdr3_nt: TGTGCCAGCTCCGCCTCAGGGACTAGTTACGAGCAGTACTTC
d_call: TRBD2; clone_size: -; j_call: TRBJ2-1; v_call: TRBV7-9; cdr3_aa: CASSPGTSGGENNEQFF; cdr3_nt: TGTGCCAGCAGCCCCGGGACTAGCGGGGGGGAGAACAATGAGCAGTTCTTC